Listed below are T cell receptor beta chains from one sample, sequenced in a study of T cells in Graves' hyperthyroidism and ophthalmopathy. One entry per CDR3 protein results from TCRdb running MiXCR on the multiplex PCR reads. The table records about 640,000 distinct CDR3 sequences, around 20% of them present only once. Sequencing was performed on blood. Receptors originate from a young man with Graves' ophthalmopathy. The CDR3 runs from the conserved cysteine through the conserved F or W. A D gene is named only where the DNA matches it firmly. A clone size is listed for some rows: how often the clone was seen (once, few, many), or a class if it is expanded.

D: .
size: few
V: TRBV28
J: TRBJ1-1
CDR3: CASSLSQGTTEAFF
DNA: TGTGCCAGCAGTTTATCCCAGGGGACCACTGAAGCTTTCTTT

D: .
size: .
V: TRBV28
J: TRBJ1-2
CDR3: CASSGLAYGYTF
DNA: TGTGCCAGCAGCGGGCTTGCCTATGGCTACACCTTC

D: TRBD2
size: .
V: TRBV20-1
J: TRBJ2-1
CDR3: CSAPAGGPSGNEQFF
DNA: TGCAGTGCCCCAGCGGGAGGGCCTTCGGGCAATGAGCAGTTCTTC

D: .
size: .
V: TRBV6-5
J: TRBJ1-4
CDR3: CASSYVRGYDEKLFF
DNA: TGTGCCAGCAGTTACGTTCGGGGTTATGATGAAAAACTGTTTTTT

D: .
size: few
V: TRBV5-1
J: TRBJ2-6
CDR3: CASSLGSGISGANVLTF
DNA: TGCGCCAGCAGCTTGGGGTCGGGAATCTCTGGGGCCAACGTCCTGACTTTC

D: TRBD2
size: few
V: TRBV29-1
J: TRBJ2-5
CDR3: CSLHGGSLRETQYF
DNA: TGCAGCTTACACGGGGGGTCTCTAAGAGAGACCCAGTACTTC

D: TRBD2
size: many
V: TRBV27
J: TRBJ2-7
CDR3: CASSPGLAPYEQYF
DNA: TGTGCCAGCAGTCCTGGACTAGCGCCCTACGAGCAGTACTTC

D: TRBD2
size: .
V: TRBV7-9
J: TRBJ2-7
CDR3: CANTTEEVAGVPYEQYF
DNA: TGTGCCAACACGACGGAGGAGGTAGCGGGAGTGCCCTACGAGCAGTACTTC

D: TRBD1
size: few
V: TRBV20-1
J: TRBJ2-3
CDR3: CSARTDRGRVDTQYF
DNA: TGCAGTGCTAGGACGGACAGGGGGCGGGTAGATACGCAGTATTTT

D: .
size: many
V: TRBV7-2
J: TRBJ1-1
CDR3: CASSPLVNTEAFF
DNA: TGTGCCAGCAGCCCTCTGGTGAACACTGAAGCTTTCTTT

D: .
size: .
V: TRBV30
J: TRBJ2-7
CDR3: CAWSVQLGPHEQYF
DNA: TGTGCCTGGAGTGTACAGTTGGGACCCCACGAGCAGTACTTC

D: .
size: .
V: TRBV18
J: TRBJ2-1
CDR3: CASSPPFQGLAEQFF
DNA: TGTGCCAGCTCACCACCGTTTCAGGGATTGGCAGAGCAGTTCTTC

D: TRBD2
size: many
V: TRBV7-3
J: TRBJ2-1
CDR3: CASSGTGTSVHEQFF
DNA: TGTGCCAGCAGCGGAACCGGGACTAGCGTCCACGAGCAGTTCTTC

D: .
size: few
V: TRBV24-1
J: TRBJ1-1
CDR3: CATSDLGGTSEAFF
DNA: TGTGCCACCAGTGACCTAGGGGGTACATCTGAAGCTTTCTTT

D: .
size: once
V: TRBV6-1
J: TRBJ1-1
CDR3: CASRSGALHTEAFF
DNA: TGTGCCAGCCGCAGCGGGGCGTTGCACACTGAAGCTTTCTTT

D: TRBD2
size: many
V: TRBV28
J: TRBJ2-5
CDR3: CASSPLREDVQETQYF
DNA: TGTGCCAGCAGTCCTCTTCGGGAGGACGTCCAAGAGACCCAGTACTTC

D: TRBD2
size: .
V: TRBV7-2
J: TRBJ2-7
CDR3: CASSPGTSGMLYEQYF
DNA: TGTGCCAGCAGCCCCGGGACTAGCGGGATGCTCTACGAGCAGTACTTC

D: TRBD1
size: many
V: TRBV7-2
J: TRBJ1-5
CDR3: CASSRGTGFGQPQHF
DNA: TGTGCCAGCAGCCGGGGGACAGGATTCGGTCAGCCCCAGCATTTT

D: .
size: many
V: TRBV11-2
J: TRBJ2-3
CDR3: CASSLALFDTQYF
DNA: TGTGCCAGCAGCTTAGCTCTGTTTGATACGCAGTATTTT

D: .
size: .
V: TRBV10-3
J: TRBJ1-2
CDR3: CAIIGGGGIGYTF
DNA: TGTGCCATCATCGGCGGCGGGGGTATAGGCTACACCTTC

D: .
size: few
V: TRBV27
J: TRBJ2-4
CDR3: CASRSRGDKNIQYF
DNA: TGTGCCAGCAGGTCCAGGGGCGACAAAAACATTCAGTACTTC

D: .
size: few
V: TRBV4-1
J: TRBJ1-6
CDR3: CASSHSRGGGQASPLHF
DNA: TGCGCCAGCAGCCATTCCCGGGGAGGGGGGCAGGCTTCACCCCTCCACTTT